Presented here are 29 T cell receptor beta chains from one specimen sequenced in a study of blood T cell repertoires in COVID-19. Clones were sequenced by immunoSEQ multiplex PCR, and TCRdb holds only the in-frame ones, with some missing. This sample has approximately 250,000 clones, with 80% to 90% found just once. What was sequenced was peripheral blood. The receptors come from a man aged 25-45 years with active or convalescent COVID-19.

The rearrangement uses TRBV28 and TRBJ2-7; D gene ambiguous. V lost 8 bases, J lost 4 bases, and 9 bases lay in between. The germline CDR1 and CDR2 sequences are MDHEN and SYDVKM. This CDR3 comprises 11 residues. The DNA for the CDR3 is TGTGCCAGCCGCGACAATTACGAGCAGTACTTC. Amino acids: CASRDNYEQYF.

The gene calls are TRBV27 and TRBJ1-1; no clear D gene. Germline CDR1 and CDR2: MNHEY and SMNVEV (reference sequence). Trimming removed 6 bases from V and 3 bases from J, with 11 bases in between. The CDR3 is 13 residues long. CDR3 DNA: TGTGCCAGCAGCGAAGACAAGGACACTGAAGCTTTCTTT. Translating it yields CASSEDKDTEAFF.

The chain uses TRBV10-2 and TRBJ2-1, with D possibly matching TRBD2 (6 bases). Germline V gene lookup returns CDR1 WSHSY and CDR2 SAAADI. The CDR3 sequence is 12 residues long. Trimming pared 4 bases from V and 7 bases from J, leaving 8 bases between. In nucleotides, the CDR3 is TGCGCCAGCAGTGCGGGGAGGAATGAGCAGTTCTTC. Protein sequence: CASSAGRNEQFF.

This clone turned up a few times. J is TRBJ1-4 and V is TRBV6-2 or TRBV6-3; D is ambiguous. Trimming removed 0 bases from V and 5 bases from J, with 13 bases in between. This CDR3 is 16 amino acids long. Looked up from germline, CDR1 is MNHEY and CDR2 is SVGEGT. CDR3 protein: CASSYSRGNGNEKLFF. The CDR3 DNA follows: TGTGCCAGCAGTTACTCGCGGGGAAACGGGAATGAAAAACTGTTTTTT.

This chain connects TRBV15 to TRBJ2-5; D is perhaps TRBD2 (6 bases). Deletions cut 2 bases from V and 2 bases from J, with 9 bases between. Germline loops: CDR1 LNHNV, CDR2 YYDKDF (reference sequence). This CDR3 region has 14 residues. DNA of the CDR3: TGTGCCACCAGCAGATCCCGGGGGCAAGAGACCCAGTACTTC. Translation: CATSRSRGQETQYF.

The chain carries TRBV6-2 or TRBV6-3 and TRBJ2-1, with D maybe TRBD1 (6 bases). The germline V gene encodes CDR1 MNHEY and CDR2 SVGEGT. V was clipped by 5 bases and J by 10 bases, with 15 bases between them. The CDR3 totals 13 residues. The CDR3 loop is CASSVTGLGEQFF. The CDR3 DNA reads TGTGCCAGCAGTGTCACAGGGTTAGGAGAGCAGTTCTTC.

The rearrangement uses TRBV15 and TRBJ2-7, with 10 bases lining up with TRBD1. The CDR3 is made up of 15 amino acids. Looked up from germline, CDR1 is LNHNV and CDR2 is YYDKDF (reference sequence). With V trimmed by 6 bases and J by 2 bases, 7 bases remained unmatched. Here the CDR3 reads CATRSAGQGTYEQYF. The CDR3 coding sequence is TGTGCCACCAGATCTGCGGGACAGGGGACCTACGAGCAGTACTTC.

This chain connects TRBV6-5 to TRBJ2-3; 7 nucleotides agree with TRBD2. This CDR3 comprises 15 residues. CDR1 and CDR2 (germline): MNHEY, SVGAGI. V gave up 8 bases and J gave up 4 bases; unmatched junction bases: 12. This CDR3 reads CASGGGLEFSDTQYF. The DNA of the CDR3 is TGTGCCAGCGGGGGTGGACTAGAGTTTTCAGATACGCAGTATTTT.

This chain's CDR3 is CASTGSNYGYTF. The CDR3 DNA sequence: TGTGCCAGCACCGGGTCTAACTATGGCTACACCTTC. The chain carries TRBV6-6 and TRBJ1-2; D unclear. The germline V gene has CDR1 MNHNY and CDR2 SVGAGI (reference sequence). The CDR3 loop spans 12 amino acids. V lost 7 bases, J lost 0 bases, and 6 bases lay in between.

The chain links TRBV2 to TRBJ2-1, with 10 positions matching TRBD2. V lost 4 bases to trimming and J lost 7 bases; unmatched junction nucleotides: 4. CDR1 is SNHLY and CDR2 is FYNNEI in the germline V gene. The CDR3 sequence is 14 residues long. The CDR3 region is CASSVRLAGNEQFF. The CDR3 DNA is TGTGCCAGCAGTGTACGACTAGCGGGTAATGAGCAGTTCTTC.

This chain links TRBV5-1 with TRBJ2-7; 8 bases are shared with TRBD2. The CDR3 sequence is 19 residues long. V lost 0 bases, J lost 2 bases, and 16 bases stayed unmatched. The V gene's germline CDR1 is SGHRS and CDR2 YFSETQ. CDR3 residues: CASSLGLSSQRGFTYEQYF. As DNA, the CDR3 is TGCGCCAGCAGCTTGGGTCTATCTTCCCAGCGGGGGTTTACCTACGAGCAGTACTTC.

V usage is TRBV18 and J usage is TRBJ2-1; 10 bases line up with TRBD2. Losses at the gene ends were 4 bases for V and 10 bases for J; bases not matched to a gene: 10. Germline-derived CDR1 and CDR2 are KGHSH and LQKENI. The CDR3 is made up of 15 amino acids. The CDR3 is CASSQSSGGLSEQFF. The CDR3 DNA follows: TGTGCCAGCTCACAATCTAGCGGGGGCCTTTCGGAGCAGTTCTTC.

In DNA, the CDR3 is TGTGCCACAATGGGGGGTTTTTCTGGAAACACCATATATTTT. Protein sequence: CATMGGFSGNTIYF. The chain carries TRBV24-1 and TRBJ1-3, with TRBD1 as a possible D gene (5 bases). The length of the CDR3 is 14 residues. V dropped 10 bases and J dropped 1 base, with 13 bases sitting between them. Germline loops: CDR1 KGHDR, CDR2 SFDVKD.

This chain connects TRBV11-3 to TRBJ2-1; TRBD2 is a possible D gene (6 bases). The CDR3 covers 15 residues. V dropped 5 bases and J dropped 3 bases, with 14 bases sitting between them. CDR1 is SGHNT, CDR2 YENEEA, per germline. In DNA, the CDR3 is TGTGCCAGCAGCCAGAGAGGCGGGATCTACAATGAGCAGTTCTTC. Residues: CASSQRGGIYNEQFF.

This clone was found once. The chain couples TRBV6-5 to TRBJ1-1; a possible D gene is TRBD1 (5 bases). The CDR3 is 15 amino acids. V was pared by 0 bases and J by 3 bases, with 11 bases between. CDR1 MNHEY and CDR2 SVGAGI come from the germline V gene. The DNA for the CDR3 is TGTGCCAGCAGTTACTCGATTCAGGGCCACACTGAAGCTTTCTTT. Amino acid sequence: CASSYSIQGHTEAFF.

This clone was seen just once. The chain has TRBV12-3 or TRBV12-4 and TRBJ2-1, with 7 bases lining up with TRBD2. CDR3 length: 13 amino acids. V lost 1 base and J lost 9; bases outside the gene matches: 3. The CDR3, as DNA: TGTGCCAGCAGTTTAGGCGGGGGAGGTGAGCAGTTCTTC. Encoded protein: CASSLGGGGEQFF.

The chain employs TRBV21-1 and TRBJ2-7; the table assigns TRBD1, which was not confirmed against the DNA. TRBV21-1 is a recognized pseudogene. The CDR3 contains 15 residues. The CDR3 region has the DNA TGTGCCAGCACCTCCTTGGGCAGGGGTGGTGGGGAGCAGTACTTC. Its protein product is CASTSLGRGGGEQYF.

The chain links TRBV20-1 to TRBJ1-1; tentatively, D is TRBD1 (6 bases). Trimming shortened V by 8 bases and J by 6 bases, and 13 bases separated the two germline ends. This CDR3 has 11 amino acids. The germline CDR1 and CDR2 sequences are DFQATT and SNEGSKA (reference sequence). CDR3 protein: CSFTGYPEAFF. CDR3 coding DNA: TGCAGTTTCACAGGGTACCCTGAAGCTTTCTTT.

CDR3 sequence: CASSTAHRVGETQYF. The CDR3, as DNA: TGTGCCAGCAGTACCGCCCACAGGGTAGGGGAGACCCAGTACTTC. The chain employs TRBV27 and TRBJ2-5, with D perhaps TRBD1 (6 bases). Between the trimmed V and J ends, which lost 5 bases and 5 bases, there was a span of 18 bases. The CDR3 spans 15 residues. Germline-derived CDR1 and CDR2 are MNHEY and SMNVEV (reference sequence).

This sequence joins TRBV23-1 and TRBJ2-3, with TRBD1 matching 8 bases. TRBV23-1 is reported as an ORF; its role is uncertain. Losses at the gene ends were 4 bases for V and 5 bases for J; bases not matched to a gene: 14. The CDR3 has 17 residues. For the CDR3, the DNA is TGCGCCAGCAGTCCTTCAGGTCTACAGGGGGAAAGAGATACGCAGTATTTT. It codes for CASSPSGLQGERDTQYF.

The chain carries TRBV9 and TRBJ2-7, with 7 nucleotides matching TRBD2. The germline gives CDR1 SGDLS, CDR2 YYNGEE. Losses at the gene ends were 0 bases for V and 3 bases for J; bases not matched to a gene: 3. CDR3 size: 14 residues. CDR3 region: CASSVGGGLYEQYF. The CDR3 DNA follows: TGTGCCAGCAGCGTAGGCGGGGGTCTCTACGAGCAGTACTTC.

The chain couples TRBV23-1 to TRBJ2-1; 11 bases map to TRBD2. TRBV23-1 is known as an ORF, though its function is uncertain. Trimming took 3 bases from V and 0 from J; bases not matched to a gene: 13. This CDR3 is built from 20 residues. CDR3 region: CASSHYRLAGGRSSYNEQFF. For the CDR3, the DNA is TGCGCCAGCAGTCACTACAGGCTAGCGGGGGGCAGGAGCTCCTACAATGAGCAGTTCTTC.

The gene calls are TRBV2 and TRBJ2-5; possible D gene TRBD2, 5 bases. The CDR3 loop spans 14 amino acids. The V end was cut by 7 bases, the J end by 2 bases, with 14 bases between. Per the germline V gene, CDR1 is SNHLY and CDR2 is FYNNEI. In nucleotides, the CDR3 is TGTGCCAGCACGGGGTGGCACAAACAAGAGACCCAGTACTTC. Amino acids: CASTGWHKQETQYF. Full variable domain (remainder filled in from reference TRBV2 and TRBJ2-5): EPEVTQTPSHQVTQMGQEVILRCVPISNHLYFYWYRQILGQKVEFLVSFYNNEISEKSEIFDDQFSVERPDGSNFTLKIRSTKLEDSAMYFCASTGWHKQETQYFGPGTRLLVL.

V and J are TRBV18 and TRBJ2-5, with D unresolved. This CDR3 region has 12 residues. The V gene lost 3 bases and the J gene lost 1 base, with 3 bases spanning the gap. Germline V gives CDR1 KGHSH, CDR2 LQKENI. CDR3 loop: CASSPLQETQYF. The DNA for the CDR3 is TGTGCCAGCTCACCTCTCCAAGAGACCCAGTACTTC. Filled out from reference TRBV18 and TRBJ2-5, the complete variable domain reads NAGVMQNPRHLVRRRGQEARLRCSPMKGHSHVYWYRQLPEEGLKFMVYLQKENIIDESGMPKERFSAEFPKEGPSILRIQQVVRGDSAAYFCASSPLQETQYFGPGTRLLVL.

The V call is TRBV29-1, the J call TRBJ1-1; D may be TRBD1 (5 bases). CDR1 and CDR2 from the germline V gene are SQVTM and ANQGSEA. V lost 4 bases and J 7 bases, leaving 13 bases between the germline ends. CDR3 length: 12 residues. CDR3 coding DNA: TGCAGCGTTGTCCCCCGCGGGGGTGAAGCTTTCTTT. It yields the protein CSVVPRGGEAFF.

The chain couples TRBV29-1 to TRBJ2-1, with D unclear. The CDR3 has 13 residues. The germline CDR1 and CDR2 sequences are SQVTM and ANQGSEA. The ends were cut back, 4 bases at V and 6 bases at J, with 13 bases in the middle. CDR3 region: CSVGALLINEQFF. In DNA, the CDR3 is TGCAGCGTTGGAGCTCTTTTGATCAATGAGCAGTTCTTC.

The rearrangement links TRBV23-1 to TRBJ1-1; tentative D call: TRBD1 (5 bases). TRBV23-1 is assigned to the ORF class and has an uncertain function. This CDR3 region has 17 residues. The V and J ends lost 2 bases and 7 bases respectively, with 23 bases between them. The CDR3 loop is CASSQPFPRQLLGEAFF. DNA for the CDR3: TGCGCCAGCAGTCAACCCTTTCCAAGACAGTTACTGGGTGAAGCTTTCTTT.

V gene TRBV29-1 combines with J gene TRBJ2-7; 11 nucleotides agree with TRBD1. From germline, CDR1 is SQVTM and CDR2 ANQGSEA. The J segment lost 3 bases and the V segment lost 7 bases, leaving 8 bases of the junction unmatched. This CDR3 has 14 amino acids. The CDR3 protein is CSEKAGTGGYEQYF. Written as DNA, the CDR3 is TGCAGCGAAAAAGCCGGGACAGGGGGCTACGAGCAGTACTTC.

The chain couples TRBV23-1 to TRBJ1-1; tentative D call: TRBD1 (5 bases). TRBV23-1 has ORF status, its function being uncertain. The germline V and J ends were trimmed by 3 bases and 0 bases, with 8 bases remaining between them. CDR3 size: 14 residues. As DNA, the CDR3 is TGCGCCAGCAGTCACCGGGGGATGAACACTGAAGCTTTCTTT. It is translated as CASSHRGMNTEAFF.